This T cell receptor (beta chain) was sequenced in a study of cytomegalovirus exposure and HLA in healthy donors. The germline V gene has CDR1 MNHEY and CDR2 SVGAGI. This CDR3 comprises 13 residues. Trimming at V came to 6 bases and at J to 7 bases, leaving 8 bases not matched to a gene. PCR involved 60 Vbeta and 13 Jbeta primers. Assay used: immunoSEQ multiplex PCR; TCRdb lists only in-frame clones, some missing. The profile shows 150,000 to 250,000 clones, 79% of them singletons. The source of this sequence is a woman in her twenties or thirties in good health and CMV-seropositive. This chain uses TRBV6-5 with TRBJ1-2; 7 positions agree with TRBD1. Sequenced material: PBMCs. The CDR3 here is CASSITGTVGYTF. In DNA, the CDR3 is TGTGCCAGCAGCATCACCGGGACAGTTGGCTACACCTTC.